This TCR beta chain derives from a study of low-dose radiotherapy and immunotherapy resistance in tumors. As for the study in general: The regimen for patients comprised intravenous nivolumab 240 mg every two weeks plus intravenous ipilimumab 1 mg/kg every six weeks.

Germline V gene sequence: CDR1 MDHEN, CDR2 SYDVKM. V lost 3 bases and J 8 bases, leaving 11 bases between the germline ends. The CDR3 has 13 residues. Time point of the sample: before trial treatment. Alpha- and beta-chain coverage of first-strand cDNA came from TRAV- and TRBV-specific primers. TCRs were amplified for 15 to 25 PCR cycles with a constant-region primer and V-primer adapter. TCRdb passed the reads through MiXCR, listing each CDR3 protein once. The sample has approximately 70,000 distinct CDR3 sequences, 30% to 40% seen once; the top ten hold roughly 10%. This TCR came from a female donor with ovarian cancer. The rearrangement joins TRBV28 to TRBJ2-1; D tentatively fits TRBD1 or TRBD2 (5 bases each). The sample consisted of PBMCs, taken before treatment. This CDR3 reads CASSFRLQDEQFF. In nucleotides, the CDR3 is TGTGCCAGCAGTTTCAGACTACAGGATGAGCAGTTCTTC. The full variable domain, in which reference TRBV28 and TRBJ2-1 provide the parts outside the CDR3, is DVKVTQSSRYLVKRTGEKVFLECVQDMDHENMFWYRQDPGLGLRLIYFSYDVKMKEKGDIPEGYSVSREKKERFSLILESASTNQTSMYLCASSFRLQDEQFFGPGTRLTVL.